These 24 T cell receptor beta chains were sequenced from one sample in a study of metastatic and nonmetastatic thyroid tumors. Via MiXCR, TCRdb re-called the PCR reads. The sample records about 16,000 clones, 28% being singletons. Each patient came to thyroid surgery without any prior treatment (of any kind). The source material was tumor tissue. These receptors were obtained from a female donor with papillary thyroid cancer or a benign thyroid nodule (not recorded which). Some clones in this sample may be carry-over from other donors' samples.

This sequence joins TRBV5-1 and TRBJ2-7; D may be TRBD1 (5 bases). Per germline, CDR1 SGHRS and CDR2 YFSETQ. This CDR3 has 14 amino acids. Trimming cost V 0 bases and J 4 bases, with 11 bases left between them. The CDR3 loop reads CASSLEQGMYEQYF. The CDR3 nucleotides are TGCGCCAGCAGCTTGGAGCAGGGTATGTACGAGCAGTACTTC. The entire variable domain, with the rest obtained from reference TRBV5-1 and TRBJ2-7, is as follows: KAGVTQTPRYLIKTRGQQVTLSCSPISGHRSVSWYQQTPGQGLQFLFEYFSETQRNKGNFPGRFSGRQFSNSRSEMNVSTLELGDSALYLCASSLEQGMYEQYFGPGTRLTVT.

There are many counts of this clone. J is TRBJ2-7 and V is TRBV20-1, with TRBD1 matching over 7 bases. This CDR3 has 17 amino acids. CDR1 and CDR2 from the germline V gene are DFQATT and SNEGSKA (reference sequence). J was trimmed by 0 bases and V by 0 bases; bases with no gene match: 11. The CDR3 DNA sequence: TGCAGTGCTAGAGAGGGAACATACTGGGACAGCTCCTACGAGCAGTACTTC. Translated, it gives CSAREGTYWDSSYEQYF.

This rearrangement joins TRBV5-4 to TRBJ1-2; D uncertain. Germline assignment: CDR1 SGHNT and CDR2 YYREEE (reference sequence). The ends were cut back, 6 bases at V and 2 bases at J, with 11 bases in the middle. The CDR3 loop spans 13 amino acids. CDR3 nucleotides: TGTGCCAGCACCCGGTCCGGGAACTATGGCTACACCTTC. The encoded protein is CASTRSGNYGYTF.

This clone appeared many times. Just one base apart from a much larger clone, this may be a read error. Other DNA sequences in the same sample also yield this CDR3. The chain links TRBV28 to TRBJ2-7; tentative D call: TRBD1 (6 bases). This CDR3 region has 14 residues. Germline assignment: CDR1 MDHEN and CDR2 SYDVKM. CDR3 residues: CASSSHQGSYEQYF. DNA for the CDR3: TGTGCCAGCAGTTCCCACCAGGGGTCCTATGAGCAGTACTTC.

This clone was counted many times. The chain couples TRBV28 to TRBJ2-5; perhaps TRBD2 as D (6 bases). The V end was cut by 3 bases, the J end by 2 bases, with 10 bases between. There are 14 residues in the CDR3. Germline lookup yields CDR1 MDHEN and CDR2 SYDVKM. The CDR3 DNA is TGTGCCAGCAGTTTCTCCGGGACTCAAGAGACCCAGTACTTC. Translated, it gives CASSFSGTQETQYF.

This clone was recorded only once. The chain recombines TRBV20-1 with TRBJ2-7; tentatively, D is TRBD1 (5 bases). Germline-derived CDR1 and CDR2 are DFQATT and SNEGSKA (reference sequence). The V end was cut by 2 bases, the J end by 9 bases, with 17 bases between. The CDR3 consists of 13 residues. The CDR3 DNA follows: TGCAGTGCTAGACAAGTACAGGAGCTGGTGCAGTACTTC. It yields the protein CSARQVQELVQYF.

The chain has TRBV12-3 or TRBV12-4 and TRBJ1-5; D may be TRBD1 (5 bases). V dropped 3 bases and J dropped 2 bases, with 14 bases sitting between them. The CDR3 is 16 amino acids. The CDR3, as DNA: TGTGCCAGCAGTTTGATTGCGATGGGGGGCAATCAGCCCCAGCATTTT. Its translation: CASSLIAMGGNQPQHF.

This clone was recorded at least ten times. The chain employs TRBV20-1 and TRBJ2-7, with D perhaps matching TRBD2 (5 bases). CDR3 length: 15 residues. Trimming took 3 bases from V and 3 from J, leaving 18 bases between them. Germline V gene sequence: CDR1 DFQATT, CDR2 SNEGSKA (reference sequence). DNA for the CDR3: TGCAGTGCTAGGAGCCTAGTGGCTAGCCACTACGAGCAGTACTTC. Translation gives CSARSLVASHYEQYF.

This clone was seen many times. The chain carries TRBV5-1 and TRBJ2-7; 8 positions agree with TRBD1. Germline CDR1 is SGHRS and CDR2 is YFSETQ. The trim removed 4 bases at V and 4 bases at J, leaving 4 bases unmatched. The CDR3 runs to 13 residues. The CDR3 sequence: CASSGTGAYEQYF. CDR3 sequence (DNA): TGCGCCAGCAGCGGGACAGGAGCATACGAGCAGTACTTC.

In its sample, this clone was seen a few times. The chain has TRBV29-1 and TRBJ2-2; the match to TRBD1 covers 9 bases. The CDR3 totals 13 residues. J lost 6 bases, V lost 6 bases, and 5 bases had no gene match. Germline V lookup: CDR1 SQVTM, CDR2 ANQGSEA. CDR3 DNA: TGCAGCGTCGGGACAGGGTACGCCGGGGAGCTGTTTTTT. This sequence encodes CSVGTGYAGELFF.

A word on this clone: A much larger clone lies a single base off, so this may be a read error. V is TRBV7-6 and J is TRBJ2-1; TRBD2 matches 7 bases. Trimming took 2 bases from V and 4 from J; bases not matched to a gene: 11. The CDR3 covers 17 residues. From germline, CDR1 is SGHVS and CDR2 FNYEAQ. CDR3 bases: TGTGCCAGCAGCTTAAGTTTTCGGGAGGCTGATTACAATGAGCAGTTCTTC. Translating it yields CASSLSFREADYNEQFF.

This clone has just a few counts. The chain combines TRBV2 with TRBJ2-1; D is possibly TRBD2 (5 bases). The germline CDR1 and CDR2 sequences are SNHLY and FYNNEI. V gave up 11 bases and J gave up 13 bases, with 18 bases separating them. The CDR3 has 11 amino acids. Here the CDR3 reads CAGGQQETQFF. The CDR3 DNA is TGTGCCGGCGGGCAGCAAGAGACCCAGTTCTTC.

The rearrangement links TRBV4-3 to TRBJ2-7, with D uncertain. The CDR3 length is 12 residues. Germline loops: CDR1 LGHNA, CDR2 YSLEER. Trimming pared 0 bases from V and 6 bases from J, leaving 6 bases between. This chain's CDR3 is CASSQDKGEQYF. For the CDR3, the DNA is TGCGCCAGCAGCCAAGATAAGGGCGAGCAGTACTTC.

There are many counts of this clone. V is TRBV6-5 and J is TRBJ1-2; D ambiguous. The CDR3 consists of 14 residues. CDR1 is MNHEY and CDR2 is SVGAGI in the germline V gene. V gave up 0 bases and J gave up 2 bases, with 7 bases separating them. In DNA, the CDR3 is TGTGCCAGCAGTTACTCGGGCAGAAACTATGGCTACACCTTC. Encoded protein: CASSYSGRNYGYTF.

This clone was picked up many times. The chain uses TRBV7-3 and TRBJ2-7; possible D gene TRBD2, 5 bases. The CDR3 has 13 amino acids. V lost 3 bases and J 5 bases, leaving 11 bases between the germline ends. Germline V gene lookup returns CDR1 SGHTA and CDR2 FQGTGA. The CDR3 loop reads CASSFTGNDEQYF. The CDR3 DNA reads TGTGCCAGCAGCTTCACGGGGAACGACGAGCAGTACTTC.

This clone was recorded at least ten times. This chain connects TRBV10-2 to TRBJ1-5; TRBD1 aligns across 10 bases. This CDR3 contains 13 residues. CDR1 is WSHSY and CDR2 is SAAADI in the germline V gene. With 8 bases clipped from V and 4 bases from J, the junction kept 2 bases outside the gene matches. For the CDR3, the DNA is TGCGCCAGCCGGGACAGGGGTAATCAGCCCCAGCATTTT. Protein: CASRDRGNQPQHF.

This clone was recorded at least ten times. This sequence joins TRBV10-1 and TRBJ2-1; 11 bases line up with TRBD2. The germline V gene has CDR1 WNHNN and CDR2 SYGVQD (reference sequence). After removal of 5 bases from V and 9 bases from J, the junction contained 9 bases not matched to a gene. The CDR3 covers 15 residues. The CDR3, as DNA: TGCGCCAGCAGTCAAATTACTAGCGGGAGTTCTGAGCAGTTCTTC. Translation: CASSQITSGSSEQFF.

This clone has a count of ten or more. V gene TRBV10-3 combines with J gene TRBJ1-4; 8 bases map to TRBD1. V shed 10 bases and J 3 bases; nucleotides not matched to a gene: 7. The germline V gene has CDR1 ENHRY and CDR2 SYGVKD. This CDR3 has 14 residues. In DNA, the CDR3 is TGTGCCACCAAAGGGGACAGGTCTAATGAAAAACTGTTTTTT. Its translation is CATKGDRSNEKLFF.

Of note for this clone: The conserved phenylalanine or tryptophan normally closing the CDR3 is absent here, so this likely arose from a read error. The chain carries TRBV6-1 and TRBJ2-1; 11 nucleotides line up with TRBD2. The CDR3 is 17 amino acids. Germline CDR1 is MNHNS and CDR2 is SASEGT. CDR3 residues: CASSEGPSGRTYNDQFL. CDR3 nucleotides: TGTGCCAGCAGTGAAGGGCCTAGCGGGAGGACCTACAATGATCAGTTCCTC.

This clone was counted many times. The rearrangement links TRBV11-1 to TRBJ2-1, with a weak D call TRBD2 (6 bases). The CDR3 runs 16 residues. Germline CDR1 reads SGHAT; CDR2 reads FQDESV (reference sequence). V lost 0 bases and J lost 2, with 11 bases in between. The CDR3 protein is CASSLADGSAYNEQFF. The DNA of the CDR3 is TGTGCCAGCAGCTTAGCTGACGGGAGTGCCTACAATGAGCAGTTCTTC.

This clone is labeled as large. The chain links TRBV6-1 to TRBJ1-1, with unresolved D. There are 13 residues in the CDR3. With 3 bases removed from V and 2 bases from J, the gap between germline ends came to 7 bases. CDR1 and CDR2 from the germline V gene are MNHNS and SASEGT. In DNA form, the CDR3 reads TGTGCCAGCAGTGATTTGACCAACACTGAAGCTTTCTTT. It specifies CASSDLTNTEAFF.

This clone has ten or more counts. The CDR3 coding sequence is TGCAGTGCTAGAGAAGGGACCGAAGACTACACCTTC. It encodes CSAREGTEDYTF. This rearrangement joins TRBV20-1 to TRBJ1-2, with TRBD1 as a possible D gene (5 bases). Trimming took 0 bases from V and 10 from J, leaving 12 bases between them. This CDR3 has 12 amino acids. Per the germline V gene, CDR1 is DFQATT and CDR2 is SNEGSKA (reference sequence).

The rearrangement links TRBV19 to TRBJ2-1, with 13 bases aligning to TRBD2. The CDR3 has 17 amino acids. Trimming took 6 bases from V and 4 from J; bases not matched to a gene: 9. Germline CDR1 LNHDA, CDR2 SQIVND (reference sequence). In nucleotides, the CDR3 is TGTGCCAGTAGCGGACCGGGACTAGCGGGACGATACAATGAGCAGTTCTTC. Residues: CASSGPGLAGRYNEQFF.

This chain uses TRBV28 with TRBJ1-1; 7 positions agree with TRBD1. V gave up 7 bases and J gave up 5 bases; unmatched junction bases: 10. Germline V CDR1 and CDR2: MDHEN, SYDVKM. The CDR3 length is 14 residues. CDR3 sequence (DNA): TGTGCCAGCACCCTAGTCGACAGGGTGACTGAAGCTTTCTTT. It translates to CASTLVDRVTEAFF.